The clone carrying this T cell receptor beta chain turned up a few times. The antigen is unknown. TCRdb's table, derived via immunoSEQ multiplex PCR, lists solely in-frame clones and lacks some. The table lists 350,000 to 450,000 clones, 92% of them singletons. The record originates from a study of Ad26.COV2.S vaccination and SARS-CoV-2 variants. Study findings and constraints: Greater spike-specific TCR breadth was seen in vaccine recipients than in placebo recipients. After vaccination, reports described spike-specific CD8+ and CD4+ T cell responses as showing substantial breadth.

This TCR was sampled from a human donor who had recovered from COVID-19. This specimen consisted of peripheral blood, obtained after recovery from COVID-19.

The CDR3 sequence is CASSFSQGSNQPQHF. In nucleotides, the CDR3 is TGTGCCAGCAGTTTCTCCCAGGGATCCAATCAGCCCCAGCATTTT. This rearrangement joins TRBV27 to TRBJ1-5, with D possibly matching TRBD1 (5 bases). This CDR3 is built from 15 residues. V lost 3 bases, J lost 3 bases, and 12 bases lay in between. Germline CDR1 reads MNHEY; CDR2 reads SMNVEV (reference sequence).